The entry below gives a single T cell receptor beta chain sequence along with its context. Its antigen is still unknown. The record originates from a study of cytomegalovirus exposure and HLA in healthy donors. Study overall: Around 77% of roughly 400 genotyped donors fell in the Caucasian-associated ancestry cluster. Regarding the study as a whole: Later on, an analysis tied around 17,000 TCR beta sequences to HLA alleles at 0.05 false discovery rate. The study put 150 to 200 TCR beta chains on its list as cytomegalovirus-associated. Several top significant clusters appeared, in a later analysis, to be linked to common viral pathogens.

60 Vbeta and 13 Jbeta primers were used in PCR. The assay was immunoSEQ multiplex PCR, and TCRdb's table has in-frame clones only and misses some. The table includes about 98,000 clones, roughly 70% detected once. V dropped 5 bases and J dropped 5; count of bases not matched to a gene: 8. Germline CDR1 reads KGHSH; CDR2 reads LQKENI. CDR3 length: 15 residues. This clonotype was sampled from a middle-aged man in good health and CMV-seronegative. The genes are TRBV18 and TRBJ2-1; TRBD2 agrees at 8 bases. Sequencing used PBMCs. The CDR3 here is CASSKGLGENNEQFF. Written as DNA, the CDR3 is TGTGCCAGCTCAAAGGGACTAGGCGAAAACAATGAGCAGTTCTTC.